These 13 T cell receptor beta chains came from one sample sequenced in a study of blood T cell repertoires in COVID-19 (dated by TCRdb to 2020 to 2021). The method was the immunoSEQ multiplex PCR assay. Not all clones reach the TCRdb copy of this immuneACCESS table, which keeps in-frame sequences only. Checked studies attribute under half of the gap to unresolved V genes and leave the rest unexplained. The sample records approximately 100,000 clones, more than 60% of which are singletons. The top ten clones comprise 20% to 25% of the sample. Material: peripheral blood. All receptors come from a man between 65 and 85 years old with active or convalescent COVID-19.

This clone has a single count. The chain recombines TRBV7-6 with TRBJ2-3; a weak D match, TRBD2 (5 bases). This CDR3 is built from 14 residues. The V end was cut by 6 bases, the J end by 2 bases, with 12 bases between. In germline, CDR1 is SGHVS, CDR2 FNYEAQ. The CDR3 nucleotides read TGTGCCAGCAGTAAAGGCGGGCCCACAGATACGCAGTATTTT. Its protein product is CASSKGGPTDTQYF.

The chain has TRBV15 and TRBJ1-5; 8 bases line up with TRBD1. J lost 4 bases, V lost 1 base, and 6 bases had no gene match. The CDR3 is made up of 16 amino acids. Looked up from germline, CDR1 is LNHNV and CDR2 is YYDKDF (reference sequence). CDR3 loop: CATSRGDRGGNQPQHF. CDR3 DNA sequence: TGTGCCACCAGCAGAGGTGACAGGGGTGGAAATCAGCCCCAGCATTTT. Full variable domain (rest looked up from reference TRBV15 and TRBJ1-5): DAMVIQNPRYQVTQFGKPVTLSCSQTLNHNVMYWYQQKSSQAPKLLFHYYDKDFNNEADTPDNFQSRRPNTSFCFLDIRSPGLGDTAMYLCATSRGDRGGNQPQHFGDGTRLSIL.

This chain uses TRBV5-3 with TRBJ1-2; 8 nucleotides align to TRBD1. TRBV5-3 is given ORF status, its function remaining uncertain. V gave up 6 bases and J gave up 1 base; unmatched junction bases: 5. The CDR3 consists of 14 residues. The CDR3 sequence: CARNWTGNNYGYTF. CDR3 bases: TGTGCCAGAAACTGGACAGGGAATAACTATGGCTACACCTTC.

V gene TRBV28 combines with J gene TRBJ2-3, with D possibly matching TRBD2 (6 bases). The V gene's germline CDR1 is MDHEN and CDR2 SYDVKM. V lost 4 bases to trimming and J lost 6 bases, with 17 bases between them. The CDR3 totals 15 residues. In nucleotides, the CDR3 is TGTGCCAGCAGTTCGTATCCCTACGGGAGCGATACGCAGTATTTT. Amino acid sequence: CASSSYPYGSDTQYF.

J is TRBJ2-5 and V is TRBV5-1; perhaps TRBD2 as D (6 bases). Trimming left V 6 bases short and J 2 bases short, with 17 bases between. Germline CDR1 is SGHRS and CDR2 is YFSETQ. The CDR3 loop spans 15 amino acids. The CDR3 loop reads CASTRRLDLQETQYF. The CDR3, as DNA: TGCGCCAGCACTCGAAGACTAGATTTACAAGAGACCCAGTACTTC. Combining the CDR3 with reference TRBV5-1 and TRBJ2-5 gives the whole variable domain KAGVTQTPRYLIKTRGQQVTLSCSPISGHRSVSWYQQTPGQGLQFLFEYFSETQRNKGNFPGRFSGRQFSNSRSEMNVSTLELGDSALYLCASTRRLDLQETQYFGPGTRLLVL.

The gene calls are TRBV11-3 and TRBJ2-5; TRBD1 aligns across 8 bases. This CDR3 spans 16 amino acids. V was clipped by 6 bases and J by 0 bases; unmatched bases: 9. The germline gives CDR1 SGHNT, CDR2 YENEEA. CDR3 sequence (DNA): TGTGCCAGCAGTTCCGGGACAGGAGGGTACCAAGAGACCCAGTACTTC. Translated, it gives CASSSGTGGYQETQYF. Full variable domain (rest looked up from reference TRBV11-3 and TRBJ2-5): EAGVVQSPRYKIIEKKQPVAFWCNPISGHNTLYWYLQNLGQGPELLIRYENEEAVDDSQLPKDRFSAERLKGVDSTLKIQPAELGDSAVYLCASSSGTGGYQETQYFGPGTRLLVL.

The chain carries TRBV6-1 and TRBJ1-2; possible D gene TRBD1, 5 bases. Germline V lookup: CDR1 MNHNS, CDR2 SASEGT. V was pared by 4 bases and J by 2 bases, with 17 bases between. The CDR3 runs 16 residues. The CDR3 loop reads CASSVSRASSNYGYTF. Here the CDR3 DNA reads TGTGCCAGCAGTGTATCCAGGGCGAGCTCCAACTATGGCTACACCTTC.

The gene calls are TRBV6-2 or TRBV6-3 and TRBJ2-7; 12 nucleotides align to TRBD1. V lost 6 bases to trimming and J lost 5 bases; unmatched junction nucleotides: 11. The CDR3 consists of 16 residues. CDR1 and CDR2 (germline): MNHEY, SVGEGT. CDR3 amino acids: CASSQRGTGGWHEQYF. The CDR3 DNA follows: TGTGCCAGCAGCCAGCGAGGGACAGGGGGCTGGCACGAGCAGTACTTC.

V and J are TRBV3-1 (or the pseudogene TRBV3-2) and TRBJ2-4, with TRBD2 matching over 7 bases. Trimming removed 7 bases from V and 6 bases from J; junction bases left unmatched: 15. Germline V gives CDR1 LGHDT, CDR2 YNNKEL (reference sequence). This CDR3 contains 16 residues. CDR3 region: CASTERGGAYGNIQYF. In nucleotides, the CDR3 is TGTGCCAGCACCGAAAGGGGAGGGGCATACGGAAACATTCAGTACTTC.

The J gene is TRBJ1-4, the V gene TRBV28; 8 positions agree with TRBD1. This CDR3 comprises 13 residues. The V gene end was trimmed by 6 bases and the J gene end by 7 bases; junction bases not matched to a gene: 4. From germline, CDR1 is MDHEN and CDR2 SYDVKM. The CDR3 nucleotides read TGTGCCAGCAGCCGGACAGGGATTGAAAAACTGTTTTTT. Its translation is CASSRTGIEKLFF.

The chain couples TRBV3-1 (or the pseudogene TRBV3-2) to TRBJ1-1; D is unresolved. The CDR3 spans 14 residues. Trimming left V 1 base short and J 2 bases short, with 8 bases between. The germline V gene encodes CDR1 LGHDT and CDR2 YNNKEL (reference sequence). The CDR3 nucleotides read TGTGCCAGCAGCCAAGGGCCGTTAAACACTGAAGCTTTCTTT. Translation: CASSQGPLNTEAFF.

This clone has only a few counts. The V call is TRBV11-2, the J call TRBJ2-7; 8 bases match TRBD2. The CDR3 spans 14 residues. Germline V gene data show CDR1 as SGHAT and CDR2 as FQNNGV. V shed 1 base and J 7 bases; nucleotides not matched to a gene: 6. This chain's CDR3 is CASSLAAGVWEQYF. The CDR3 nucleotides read TGTGCCAGCAGCTTAGCAGCGGGAGTGTGGGAGCAGTACTTC.

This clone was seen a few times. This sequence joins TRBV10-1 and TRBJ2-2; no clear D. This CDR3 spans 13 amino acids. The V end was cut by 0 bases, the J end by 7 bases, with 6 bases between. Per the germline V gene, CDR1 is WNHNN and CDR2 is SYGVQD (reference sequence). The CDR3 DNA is TGCGCCAGCAGTGAGTCCGGTAGCGGGGAGCTGTTTTTT. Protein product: CASSESGSGELFF.